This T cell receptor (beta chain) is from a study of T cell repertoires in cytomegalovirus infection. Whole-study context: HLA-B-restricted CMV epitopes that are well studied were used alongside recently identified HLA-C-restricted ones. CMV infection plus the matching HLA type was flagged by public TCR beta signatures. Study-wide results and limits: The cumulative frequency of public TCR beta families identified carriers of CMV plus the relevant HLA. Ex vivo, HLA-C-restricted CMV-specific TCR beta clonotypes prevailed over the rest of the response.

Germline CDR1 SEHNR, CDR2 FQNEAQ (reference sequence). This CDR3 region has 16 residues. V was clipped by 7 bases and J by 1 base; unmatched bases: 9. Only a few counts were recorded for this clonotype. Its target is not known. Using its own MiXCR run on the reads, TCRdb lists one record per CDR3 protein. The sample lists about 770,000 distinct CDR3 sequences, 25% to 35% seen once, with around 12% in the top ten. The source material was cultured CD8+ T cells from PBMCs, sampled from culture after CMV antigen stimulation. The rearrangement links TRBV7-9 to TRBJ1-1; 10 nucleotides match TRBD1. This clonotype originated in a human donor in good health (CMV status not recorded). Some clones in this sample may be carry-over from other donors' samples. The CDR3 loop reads CASTVRGDRGNTEAFF. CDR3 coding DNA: TGTGCCAGCACCGTCCGGGGGGACAGGGGGAACACTGAAGCTTTCTTT.